This T cell receptor beta chain was obtained from a study of beta chain features in type 1 diabetes (dated by TCRdb to the late 2010s). For context, the study as a whole: Mean age, gender distribution, total cell number and subset yield were not different between patients and healthy donors. The study compared the TCRB repertoires of sorted circulating CD4+ T cell subsets in recently diagnosed type 1 diabetes patients with those in matched healthy donors. A total of roughly 100,000,000 sorted cells were examined across all samples, and the number of cells per subset was strongly correlated with RNA yield. Naive and central memory subsets were obtained from all 30 or so donors, but regulatory and stem cell-like memory subsets were isolated from only 8 patients and 8 healthy donors. General study outcomes and caveats: A moderate but significant shortening of TCRB CDR3 length was observed in type 1 diabetes patients in all four CD4+ subsets. PCR may preferentially amplify shorter templates, but because patient and control samples were amplified and corrected together, any resulting skew would affect both groups equally. At VDJ recombination sites, type 1 diabetes patients had fewer insertions and more deleted nucleotides, which implies abnormalities in thymic rearrangement. Sequencing cDNA rather than genomic DNA could over-represent highly expressing activated cells, although activation and CD3 levels did not differ between groups. HLA sub-analyses involved small numbers of individuals, so any influence of HLA type on TCRB rearrangement remained unresolved. The naive, central memory and regulatory TCRB repertoires appeared to resemble one another more closely among patients than among healthy donors.

Comments on this clone: It lacks a known antigen. No much larger clonotype is one base removed from it; base qualities were not supplied.

Clipping removes 4 bases from V and 4 bases from J, with 3 as the unmatched junction base count. For CDR1 and CDR2, the germline V gene (reference sequence) lists SEHNR and FQNEAQ. From the cysteine through the phenylalanine, the CDR3 covers 14 amino acids. CDR3 DNA only is kept here, 42 bases in frame from base 1. From each donor, a single peripheral blood sample of about 116 mL on average was drawn into heparinised tubes. A BD FACSAria II and a panel including CD45RO, CCR7, CD25, CD127, CD95 and CD27 were used to sort naive, central memory, regulatory and stem cell-like memory CD4+ T cells. A purity above 98% was achieved for all sorted populations. PBMCs were isolated immediately by Lymphoprep density gradient centrifugation and stained directly without culture. Samples were stained and sorted in pairs, with one healthy donor and one patient per experiment, so that batch effects were minimized.

All of the isolated RNA was reverse transcribed with the High Capacity cDNA Reverse Transcription Kit, so expressed TCRB transcripts were sequenced. Deep immunoSEQ sequencing was performed on naive, central memory and regulatory T cell samples, with an average of about 3.6 million total reads per sample. After sorted cells were lysed in RLT buffer, RNA was extracted with DNase-treated RNeasy Micro or Mini kits, with the choice depending on cell number. To prevent cross-contamination, each cell subset was processed individually, whereas patient and healthy donor samples were processed jointly. The immunoSEQ multiplex PCR was used to amplify TCRB sequences from cDNA, yielding 87-bp fragments that span the CDR3 region. Amplicons were sequenced on the Illumina HiSeq platform. The study's processing was this. PCR bias was computationally corrected using synthetic template baselines, reads within Hamming distance 2 were collapsed, and singletons that could not be merged were discarded. Reads were aligned against IMGT so that V, D and J genes, CDR3 length and insertions or deletions at six rearrangement sites could be assigned. Within each subset, clonotype counts were normalized to sorted cell number, and only after that were true diversity and Gini coefficients computed with the tcR R package. The overlap coefficient, calculated on TCRB nucleotide sequences, was used to measure repertoire sharing. Out-of-frame TCRB sequences from naive cells were analyzed as a proxy for the pre-selection repertoire. What TCRdb holds here is the immuneACCESS table cut down to in-frame rearrangements. Part of the clones is not present; checked against another copy, under half of the missing clones reflect an unresolved V gene, and the others are unexplained. V and J calls and clone size are copied from that table; D and trimming were computed from the DNA. Present in this sample are fewer than 550,000 clones, 9.5% to 12% of which were seen just once. The top ten clones comprise approximately 0.05% of the sample.

Specimen: naive CD4+ T cells from blood. Interpreted using the paper, the cell subset or site label stands for: true naive CD4+ T cells. The rearrangement joined TRBV7-9 to TRBJ2-2, and 7 bases in between align with TRBD1. The sequence was obtained from a woman in her late teens or twenties in good health. The CDR3 protein is CASSWTGLTGELFF. The sequenced DNA: TGTGCCAGCAGCTGGACAGGACTCACCGGGGAGCTGTTTTTT.